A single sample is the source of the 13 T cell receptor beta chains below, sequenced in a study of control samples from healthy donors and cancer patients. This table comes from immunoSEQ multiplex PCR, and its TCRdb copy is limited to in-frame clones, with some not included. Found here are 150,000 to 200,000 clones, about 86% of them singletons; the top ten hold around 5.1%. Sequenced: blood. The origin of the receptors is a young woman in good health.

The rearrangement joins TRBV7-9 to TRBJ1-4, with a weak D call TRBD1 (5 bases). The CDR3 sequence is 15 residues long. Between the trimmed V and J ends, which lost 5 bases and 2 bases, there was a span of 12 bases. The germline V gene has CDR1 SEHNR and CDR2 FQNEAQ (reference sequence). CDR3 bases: TGTGCCAGCAGCGCATCAGGGTCGACTAATGAAAAACTGTTTTTT. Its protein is CASSASGSTNEKLFF.

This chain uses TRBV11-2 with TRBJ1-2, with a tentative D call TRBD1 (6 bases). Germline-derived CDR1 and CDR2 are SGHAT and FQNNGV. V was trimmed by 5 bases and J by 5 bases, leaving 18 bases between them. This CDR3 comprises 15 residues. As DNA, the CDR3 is TGTGCCAGCAGCCCTCCTTACGTCGGGACATATGGCTACACCTTC. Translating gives CASSPPYVGTYGYTF. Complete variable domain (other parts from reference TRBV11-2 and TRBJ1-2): EAGVAQSPRYKIIEKRQSVAFWCNPISGHATLYWYQQILGQGPKLLIQFQNNGVVDDSQLPKDRFSAERLKGVDSTLKIQPAKLEDSAVYLCASSPPYVGTYGYTFGSGTRLTVV.

The CDR3 loop reads CASSDHLNQPQHF. The CDR3 DNA reads TGTGCCAGCAGTGATCACCTCAATCAGCCCCAGCATTTT. The chain recombines TRBV6-1 with TRBJ1-5; D uncertain. The CDR3 is made up of 13 amino acids. Trimming removed 3 bases from V and 3 bases from J, with 6 bases in between. CDR1 and CDR2 (germline): MNHNS, SASEGT.

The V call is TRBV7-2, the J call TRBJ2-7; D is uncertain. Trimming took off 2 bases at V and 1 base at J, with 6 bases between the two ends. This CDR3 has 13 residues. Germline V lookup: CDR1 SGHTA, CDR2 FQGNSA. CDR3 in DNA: TGTGCCAGCAGCTTACAGGAATCCTACGAGCAGTACTTC. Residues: CASSLQESYEQYF.

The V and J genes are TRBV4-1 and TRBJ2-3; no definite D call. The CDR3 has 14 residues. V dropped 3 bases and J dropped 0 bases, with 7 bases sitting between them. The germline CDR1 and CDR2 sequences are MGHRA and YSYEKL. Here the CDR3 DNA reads TGCGCCAGCAGCCAGGGCCCAAGCACAGATACGCAGTATTTT. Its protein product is CASSQGPSTDTQYF.

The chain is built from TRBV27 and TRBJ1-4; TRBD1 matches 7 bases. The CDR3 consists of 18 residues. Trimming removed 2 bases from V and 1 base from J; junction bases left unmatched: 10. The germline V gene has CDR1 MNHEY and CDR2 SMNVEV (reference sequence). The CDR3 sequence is CASSLAGGRFETNEKLFF. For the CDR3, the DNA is TGTGCCAGCAGTTTAGCAGGGGGAAGGTTCGAAACTAATGAAAAACTGTTTTTT.

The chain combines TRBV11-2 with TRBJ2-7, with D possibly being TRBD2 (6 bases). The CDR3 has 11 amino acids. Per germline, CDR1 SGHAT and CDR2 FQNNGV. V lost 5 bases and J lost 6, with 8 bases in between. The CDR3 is CASSPGLEQYF. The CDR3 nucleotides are TGTGCCAGCAGCCCGGGACTCGAGCAGTACTTC.

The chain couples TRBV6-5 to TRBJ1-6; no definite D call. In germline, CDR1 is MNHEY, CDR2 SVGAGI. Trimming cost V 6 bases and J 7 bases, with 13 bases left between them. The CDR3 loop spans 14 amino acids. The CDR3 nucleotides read TGTGCCAGCAGGACCGAAACGGGGAATTCACCCCTCCACTTT. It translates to CASRTETGNSPLHF.

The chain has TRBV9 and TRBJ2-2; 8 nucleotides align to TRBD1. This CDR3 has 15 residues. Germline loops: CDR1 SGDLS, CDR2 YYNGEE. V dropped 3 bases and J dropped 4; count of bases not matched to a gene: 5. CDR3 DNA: TGTGCCAGCAGCGCCAGGGGGCCGGTCACCGGGGAGCTGTTTTTT. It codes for CASSARGPVTGELFF. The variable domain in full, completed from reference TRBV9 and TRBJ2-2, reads DSGVTQTPKHLITATGQRVTLRCSPRSGDLSVYWYQQSLDQGLQFLIQYYNGEERAKGNILERFSAQQFPDLHSELNLSSLELGDSALYFCASSARGPVTGELFFGEGSRLTVL.

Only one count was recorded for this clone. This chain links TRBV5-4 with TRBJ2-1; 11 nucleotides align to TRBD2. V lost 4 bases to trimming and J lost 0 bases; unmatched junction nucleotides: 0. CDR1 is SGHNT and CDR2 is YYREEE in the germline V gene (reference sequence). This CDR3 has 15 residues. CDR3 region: CASSTSGGSYNEQFF. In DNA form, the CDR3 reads TGTGCCAGCAGCACTAGCGGGGGCTCCTACAATGAGCAGTTCTTC.

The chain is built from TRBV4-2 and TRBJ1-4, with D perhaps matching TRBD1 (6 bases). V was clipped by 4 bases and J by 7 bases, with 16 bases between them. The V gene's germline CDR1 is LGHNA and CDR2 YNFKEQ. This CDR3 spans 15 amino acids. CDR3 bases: TGTGCCAGCAGCCCGGCCGGGTCAGGGGTTGAAAAACTGTTTTTT. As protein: CASSPAGSGVEKLFF.

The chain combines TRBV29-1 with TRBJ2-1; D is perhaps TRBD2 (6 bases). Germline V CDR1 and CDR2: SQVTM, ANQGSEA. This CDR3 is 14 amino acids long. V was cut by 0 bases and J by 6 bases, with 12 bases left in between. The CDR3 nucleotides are TGCAGCGTTGAAGACTCGACTAGGGTCAATGAGCAGTTCTTC. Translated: CSVEDSTRVNEQFF.

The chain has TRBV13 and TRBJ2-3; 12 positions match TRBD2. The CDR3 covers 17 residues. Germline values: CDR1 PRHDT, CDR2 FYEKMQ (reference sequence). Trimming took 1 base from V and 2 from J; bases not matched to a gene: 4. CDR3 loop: CASSLVGLAGLTDTQYF. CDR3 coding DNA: TGTGCCAGCAGCTTAGTTGGACTAGCGGGACTCACAGATACGCAGTATTTT.